The 10 T cell receptor beta chains in this list originate from one sample, sequenced in a study of T cells after yellow fever vaccination. TCRdb recomputed calls from the 5' RACE reads with MiXCR, one row per CDR3 protein. The table has 400,000 to 650,000 distinct CDR3 sequences, roughly 22% seen once. Specimen: PBMCs, collected less than 25 days after the first yellow fever vaccination. The source is a man younger than 35 who received the YFV17D yellow fever vaccine.

This chain uses TRBV20-1 with TRBJ1-2, with D uncertain. Germline lookup yields CDR1 DFQATT and CDR2 SNEGSKA (reference sequence). The CDR3 contains 13 residues. With 2 bases removed from V and 6 bases from J, the gap between germline ends came to 13 bases. The CDR3 reads CSARSGANNGYTF. CDR3 DNA: TGCAGTGCTAGATCGGGAGCAAACAATGGCTACACCTTC.

The chain is built from TRBV6-1 and TRBJ2-7, with D maybe TRBD1 (5 bases). CDR3 size: 14 residues. V lost 6 bases and J lost 11, with 23 bases in between. Looked up from germline, CDR1 is MNHNS and CDR2 is SASEGT. CDR3 protein: CASRAIDQGSKEYF. CDR3 in DNA: TGTGCCAGCAGGGCGATCGATCAGGGTTCCAAGGAGTACTTC.

The chain has TRBV18 and TRBJ2-7; D not certain. Germline V gives CDR1 KGHSH, CDR2 LQKENI. There are 13 residues in the CDR3. V lost 2 bases and J lost 3, with 8 bases in between. For the CDR3, the DNA is TGTGCCAGCTCACCATGGAAAGGCTACGAGCAGTACGTC. Its protein is CASSPWKGYEQYV.

The gene calls are TRBV9 and TRBJ2-7; TRBD1 is a possible D gene (5 bases). This CDR3 is 16 amino acids long. The germline V and J ends were trimmed by 4 bases and 2 bases, with 19 bases remaining between them. CDR1 and CDR2 from the germline V gene are SGDLS and YYNGEE. DNA for the CDR3: TGTGCCAGCAGCCCCGATTCAGACAGTTCACCCTACGAGCAGTACTTC. Protein: CASSPDSDSSPYEQYF.

This chain uses TRBV18 with TRBJ1-1; the D is unclear. Trimming removed 6 bases at V and 1 base at J, with 12 bases between. This CDR3 contains 14 residues. Germline-derived CDR1 and CDR2 are KGHSH and LQKENI. CDR3 in amino acids: CASSQPGKNTEAFF. DNA for the CDR3: TGTGCCAGCTCCCAACCGGGGAAGAACACTGAAGCTTTCTTT.

This chain connects TRBV5-6 to TRBJ2-5; D not resolved. CDR1 is SGHDT and CDR2 is YYEEEE in the germline V gene. The V end lost 4 bases, the J end lost 9 bases, and 4 bases lay between the germline ends. The CDR3 contains 9 residues. CDR3 region: CASSTAQYF. As DNA, the CDR3 is TGTGCCAGCAGCACGGCCCAGTACTTC.

This clonotype has a count of ten or more. The chain uses TRBV5-1 and TRBJ1-2; no firm D call. Deletions cut 2 bases from V and 3 bases from J, with 8 bases between. This CDR3 spans 13 amino acids. From germline, CDR1 is SGHRS and CDR2 YFSETQ. The CDR3 nucleotides read TGCGCCAGCAGCTTTGAGGTCGACTATGGCTACACCTTC. Its protein product is CASSFEVDYGYTF.

The V gene is TRBV3-1, the J gene TRBJ2-5; TRBD2 matches at 8 bases. This CDR3 is 14 amino acids long. Germline V gives CDR1 LGHDT, CDR2 YNNKEL (reference sequence). V lost 0 bases, J lost 5 bases, and 2 bases stayed unmatched. The CDR3 loop reads CASSQDRLAETQYF. CDR3 coding DNA: TGTGCCAGCAGCCAAGATCGACTAGCGGAGACCCAGTACTTC.

The table lists this clonotype with a few counts. The CDR3 is CASSLHQGSTEAFF. The CDR3 nucleotides are TGTGCCAGCAGTTTACACCAGGGAAGCACTGAAGCTTTCTTT. This chain uses TRBV12-3 or TRBV12-4 with TRBJ1-1; possible D gene TRBD1, 5 bases. This CDR3 contains 14 residues. V shed 2 bases and J shed 4 bases, with 11 bases lying between them.

The rearrangement uses TRBV5-1 and TRBJ1-1, with D unclear. The CDR3 sequence is 14 residues long. Germline V gene sequence: CDR1 SGHRS, CDR2 YFSETQ. V lost 3 bases and J lost 11, with 20 bases in between. The CDR3 protein is CASSWVGQDYRAFF. The CDR3 DNA reads as TGCGCCAGCAGCTGGGTTGGGCAGGACTACCGGGCTTTCTTT. Drawing the rest from reference TRBV5-1 and TRBJ1-1, the complete variable domain is KAGVTQTPRYLIKTRGQQVTLSCSPISGHRSVSWYQQTPGQGLQFLFEYFSETQRNKGNFPGRFSGRQFSNSRSEMNVSTLELGDSALYLCASSWVGQDYRAFFGQGTRLTVV.